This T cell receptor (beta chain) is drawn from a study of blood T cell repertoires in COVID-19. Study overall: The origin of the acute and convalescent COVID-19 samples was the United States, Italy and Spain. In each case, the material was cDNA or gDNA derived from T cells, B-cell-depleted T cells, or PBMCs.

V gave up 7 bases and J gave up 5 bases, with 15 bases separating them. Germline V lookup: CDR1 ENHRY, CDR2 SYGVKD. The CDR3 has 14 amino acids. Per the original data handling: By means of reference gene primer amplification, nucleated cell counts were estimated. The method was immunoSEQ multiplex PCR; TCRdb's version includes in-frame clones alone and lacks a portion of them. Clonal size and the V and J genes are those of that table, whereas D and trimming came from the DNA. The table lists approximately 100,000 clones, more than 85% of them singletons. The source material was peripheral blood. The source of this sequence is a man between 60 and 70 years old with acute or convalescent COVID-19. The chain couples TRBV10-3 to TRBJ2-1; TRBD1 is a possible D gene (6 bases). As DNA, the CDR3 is TGTGCCATCACCCGAGGCGAGGGGGACAATGAGCAGTTCTTC. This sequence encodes CAITRGEGDNEQFF.